Below, 2 T cell receptor beta chains from the same sample are listed, as sequenced in a study of blood T cell repertoires in COVID-19. Data came from immunoSEQ multiplex PCR; TCRdb stores just in-frame clones and leaves some out. Among roughly 65,000 clones listed, about 84% were seen once. Material: peripheral blood. The receptor set was obtained from a human donor in a cohort sampled during active COVID-19.

The chain links TRBV12-3 or TRBV12-4 to TRBJ1-2; no reliable D call. V dropped 5 bases and J dropped 4 bases, with 11 bases sitting between them. This CDR3 has 13 residues. The CDR3 DNA sequence: TGTGCCAGCAGTCGTGACATACTCTATGGCTACACCTTC. Translation gives CASSRDILYGYTF.

The chain uses TRBV6-5 and TRBJ2-2, with a possible D match to TRBD2 (5 bases). CDR1 is MNHEY, CDR2 SVGAGI, per germline. V was pared by 6 bases and J by 4 bases, with 6 bases between. This CDR3 is 12 amino acids long. The CDR3 DNA sequence: TGTGCCAGCAGCGCGGGCACCGGGGAGCTGTTTTTT. Its protein product is CASSAGTGELFF.